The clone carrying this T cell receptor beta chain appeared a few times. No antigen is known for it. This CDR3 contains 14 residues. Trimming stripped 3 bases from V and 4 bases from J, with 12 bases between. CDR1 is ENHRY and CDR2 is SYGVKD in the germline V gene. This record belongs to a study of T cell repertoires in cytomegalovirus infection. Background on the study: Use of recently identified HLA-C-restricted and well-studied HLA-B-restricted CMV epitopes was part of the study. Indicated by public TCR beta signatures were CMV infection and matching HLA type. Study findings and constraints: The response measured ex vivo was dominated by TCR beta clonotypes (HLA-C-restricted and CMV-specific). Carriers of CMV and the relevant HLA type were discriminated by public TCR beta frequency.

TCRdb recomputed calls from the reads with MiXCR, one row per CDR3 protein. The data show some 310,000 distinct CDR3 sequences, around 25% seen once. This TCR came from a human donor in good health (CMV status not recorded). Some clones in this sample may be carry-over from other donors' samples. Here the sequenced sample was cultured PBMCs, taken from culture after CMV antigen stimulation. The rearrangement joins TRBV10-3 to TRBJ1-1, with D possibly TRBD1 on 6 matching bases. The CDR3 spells CAISDLQGGTEAFF. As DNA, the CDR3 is TGTGCCATCAGTGACCTCCAAGGGGGCACTGAAGCTTTCTTT.